These T cell receptor beta chains were read from a single sample in a study of shared clonotypes between healthy human individuals. TCRdb's copy holds only in-frame clones and misses some; the assay was immunoSEQ multiplex PCR. The sample records around 690,000 clones, about 90% being singletons. The sample was memory CD8+ T cells from PBMCs. These receptors all stem from a man between 18 and 35 years old in good health. Some clones in this sample may be carry-over from other donors' samples. The CDR3 runs from the conserved cysteine through the conserved F or W. D genes are given only for firm matches. The size entry is marked missing in some rows and otherwise reads once, few, many or a size class.

clone_size: NA; v_call: TRBV9; j_call: TRBJ2-3; d_call: TRBD2; cdr3_aa: CASSASGDPPWGTDTQYF; cdr3_nt: TGTGCCAGCAGCGCAAGCGGGGACCCTCCATGGGGCACAGATACGCAGTATTTT
clone_size: NA; v_call: TRBV28; j_call: TRBJ2-5; d_call: NA; cdr3_aa: CASSLNDRTSQETQYF; cdr3_nt: TGTGCCAGCAGTTTAAATGATAGGACTTCGCAAGAGACCCAGTACTTC
clone_size: NA; v_call: TRBV10-1; j_call: TRBJ1-1; d_call: NA; cdr3_aa: CASRVDRDTEAFF; cdr3_nt: TGCGCCAGCAGGGTCGACAGAGACACTGAAGCTTTCTTT
clone_size: many; v_call: TRBV6-1; j_call: TRBJ1-2; d_call: TRBD1; cdr3_aa: CASSEVDRVIHGYTF; cdr3_nt: TGTGCCAGCAGTGAAGTCGACAGGGTAATCCATGGCTACACCTTC
clone_size: NA; v_call: TRBV28; j_call: TRBJ2-2; d_call: NA; cdr3_aa: CASSFRLVTGELFF; cdr3_nt: TGTGCCAGCAGTTTTCGACTTGTCACCGGGGAGCTGTTTTTT
clone_size: many; v_call: TRBV7-9; j_call: TRBJ2-1; d_call: TRBD2; cdr3_aa: CASSPGWGGSSYNEQFF; cdr3_nt: TGTGCCAGCAGCCCAGGGTGGGGAGGGAGCTCCTACAATGAGCAGTTCTTC
clone_size: NA; v_call: TRBV29-1; j_call: TRBJ2-1; d_call: NA; cdr3_aa: CSVEDEWAGEQFF; cdr3_nt: TGCAGCGTTGAAGATGAATGGGCGGGGGAGCAGTTCTTC
clone_size: NA; v_call: TRBV5-1; j_call: TRBJ2-7; d_call: TRBD1; cdr3_aa: CASSLTTGTGYHEQYF; cdr3_nt: TGCGCCAGCAGCTTGACAACCGGGACAGGGTATCACGAGCAGTACTTC
clone_size: once; v_call: TRBV7-9; j_call: TRBJ1-1; d_call: TRBD1; cdr3_aa: CASSSRDRNTEAFF; cdr3_nt: TGTGCCAGCAGCTCCCGGGACAGGAACACTGAAGCTTTCTTT
clone_size: NA; v_call: TRBV19; j_call: TRBJ2-5; d_call: NA; cdr3_aa: CASSMHQTQYF; cdr3_nt: TGTGCCAGTAGTATGCACCAGACCCAGTACTTC
clone_size: NA; v_call: TRBV6-4; j_call: TRBJ2-1; d_call: NA; cdr3_aa: CASSPIIGFPYNEQFF; cdr3_nt: TGTGCCAGCAGTCCCATAATCGGATTTCCCTACAATGAGCAGTTCTTC
clone_size: NA; v_call: TRBV29-1; j_call: TRBJ1-2; d_call: TRBD1; cdr3_aa: CSATGGAFRGYTF; cdr3_nt: TGCAGCGCGACAGGGGGCGCGTTCCGTGGCTACACCTTC
clone_size: NA; v_call: TRBV30; j_call: TRBJ1-1; d_call: NA; cdr3_aa: CAWMGRDPLPVAEAFF; cdr3_nt: TGTGCCTGGATGGGACGGGACCCTCTCCCCGTAGCTGAAGCTTTCTTT
clone_size: NA; v_call: TRBV19; j_call: TRBJ2-5; d_call: TRBD2; cdr3_aa: CASSSIIAGGGETQYF; cdr3_nt: TGTGCCAGTAGTAGTATCATAGCGGGAGGCGGAGAGACCCAGTACTTC
clone_size: NA; v_call: TRBV10-3; j_call: TRBJ1-5; d_call: NA; cdr3_aa: CAISDVLIGNQPQHF; cdr3_nt: TGTGCCATCAGTGATGTATTAATAGGGAATCAGCCCCAGCATTTT
clone_size: NA; v_call: TRBV4-1; j_call: TRBJ2-7; d_call: NA; cdr3_aa: CASSQDRASYEQYF; cdr3_nt: TGCGCCAGCAGCCAAGATCGGGCCTCCTACGAGCAGTACTTC
clone_size: NA; v_call: TRBV2; j_call: TRBJ2-1; d_call: NA; cdr3_aa: CASSEGVSDPYNEQFF; cdr3_nt: TGTGCCAGCAGTGAAGGGGTTAGCGATCCCTACAATGAGCAGTTCTTC
clone_size: NA; v_call: TRBV27; j_call: TRBJ2-1; d_call: NA; cdr3_aa: CASATSFSSYNEQFF; cdr3_nt: TGTGCCAGCGCAACTAGCTTTTCCTCCTACAATGAGCAGTTCTTC
clone_size: NA; v_call: TRBV28; j_call: TRBJ1-5; d_call: NA; cdr3_aa: CASRLVGQGLVGNQPQHF; cdr3_nt: TGTGCCAGCAGGCTCGTCGGGCAGGGGCTGGTAGGCAATCAGCCCCAGCATTTT
clone_size: NA; v_call: TRBV27; j_call: TRBJ2-3; d_call: NA; cdr3_aa: CASRGLRTDTQYF; cdr3_nt: TGTGCCAGCAGGGGACTTCGCACAGATACGCAGTATTTT
clone_size: NA; v_call: TRBV7-9; j_call: TRBJ2-1; d_call: NA; cdr3_aa: CASSLRWGNEQFF; cdr3_nt: TGTGCCAGCAGCCTCCGCTGGGGGAATGAGCAGTTCTTC
clone_size: NA; v_call: TRBV15; j_call: TRBJ1-2; d_call: NA; cdr3_aa: CATSRAQGSGYTF; cdr3_nt: TGTGCCACCAGCAGAGCACAGGGAAGTGGCTACACCTTC
clone_size: NA; v_call: TRBV7-9; j_call: TRBJ2-3; d_call: NA; cdr3_aa: CASSRVGDTQYF; cdr3_nt: TGTGCCAGCAGCCGGGTGGGGGATACGCAGTATTTT
clone_size: NA; v_call: TRBV11-2; j_call: TRBJ2-1; d_call: NA; cdr3_aa: CASSFLLNIFGEYNEQFF; cdr3_nt: TGTGCCAGCAGCTTCCTACTGAATATATTCGGTGAATACAATGAGCAGTTCTTC
clone_size: once; v_call: TRBV29-1; j_call: TRBJ2-7; d_call: NA; cdr3_aa: CSVEVVSYEQYF; cdr3_nt: TGCAGCGTTGAGGTAGTTTCCTACGAGCAGTACTTC
clone_size: NA; v_call: TRBV9; j_call: TRBJ2-1; d_call: TRBD1; cdr3_aa: CASSTQQGLDEQFF; cdr3_nt: TGTGCCAGCAGCACCCAACAGGGGTTGGATGAGCAGTTCTTC
clone_size: once; v_call: TRBV28; j_call: TRBJ2-3; d_call: NA; cdr3_aa: CASSSKTKMVWDTQYF; cdr3_nt: TGTGCCAGCAGTTCCAAGACCAAGATGGTATGGGATACGCAGTATTTT
clone_size: NA; v_call: TRBV7-7; j_call: TRBJ2-1; d_call: TRBD2; cdr3_aa: CASSLGLAANEQFF; cdr3_nt: TGTGCCAGCAGCTTAGGACTAGCGGCGAATGAGCAGTTCTTC
clone_size: NA; v_call: TRBV4-1; j_call: TRBJ2-2; d_call: TRBD1; cdr3_aa: CASSQDGRQGETGELFF; cdr3_nt: TGCGCCAGCAGCCAAGATGGGCGACAGGGGGAAACCGGGGAGCTGTTTTTT
clone_size: NA; v_call: TRBV4-3; j_call: TRBJ2-3; d_call: NA; cdr3_aa: CASSSGSRTTTDTQYF; cdr3_nt: TGCGCCAGCAGCTCAGGAAGCAGGACTACAACAGATACGCAGTATTTT
clone_size: NA; v_call: TRBV5-1; j_call: TRBJ2-6; d_call: NA; cdr3_aa: CASSSIVSGANVLTF; cdr3_nt: TGCGCCAGCAGCTCGATCGTCTCTGGGGCCAACGTCCTGACTTTC
clone_size: NA; v_call: TRBV27; j_call: TRBJ2-3; d_call: NA; cdr3_aa: CASSLLGGIADTQYF; cdr3_nt: TGTGCCAGCAGTTTACTGGGCGGGATTGCCGATACGCAGTATTTT
clone_size: once; v_call: TRBV13; j_call: TRBJ1-3; d_call: NA; cdr3_aa: CASSFTSNQHSGNTIYF; cdr3_nt: TGTGCCAGCAGCTTTACTTCTAATCAGCACTCTGGAAACACCATATATTTT
clone_size: NA; v_call: TRBV10-2; j_call: TRBJ1-5; d_call: NA; cdr3_aa: CASSENGPRHSNQPQHF; cdr3_nt: TGCGCCAGCAGTGAGAATGGACCGCGCCATAGCAATCAGCCCCAGCATTTT
clone_size: NA; v_call: TRBV2; j_call: TRBJ2-1; d_call: TRBD2; cdr3_aa: CASSLRTSRGGNEQFF; cdr3_nt: TGTGCCAGCAGTCTAAGGACTAGCCGAGGGGGTAATGAGCAGTTCTTC
clone_size: NA; v_call: TRBV10-2; j_call: TRBJ2-7; d_call: TRBD2; cdr3_aa: CASSEGLASSYEQYF; cdr3_nt: TGCGCCAGCAGTGAGGGACTAGCGAGCTCCTACGAGCAGTACTTC
clone_size: NA; v_call: TRBV19; j_call: TRBJ2-7; d_call: NA; cdr3_aa: CATIDKTGSYEQYF; cdr3_nt: TGTGCCACCATAGACAAAACTGGCTCCTACGAGCAGTACTTC
clone_size: once; v_call: TRBV7-8; j_call: TRBJ2-7; d_call: TRBD2; cdr3_aa: CASSTGLARAAEQYF; cdr3_nt: TGTGCCAGCAGCACGGGACTAGCGCGAGCAGCCGAGCAGTACTTC
clone_size: NA; v_call: TRBV27; j_call: TRBJ2-3; d_call: NA; cdr3_aa: CASSYKADPPSTDTQYF; cdr3_nt: TGTGCCAGCAGTTACAAGGCCGACCCCCCTAGCACAGATACGCAGTATTTT
clone_size: NA; v_call: TRBV19; j_call: TRBJ2-1; d_call: NA; cdr3_aa: CASCPGGDNEQFF; cdr3_nt: TGTGCCTCCTGCCCGGGCGGAGACAATGAGCAGTTCTTC
clone_size: NA; v_call: TRBV15; j_call: TRBJ2-1; d_call: TRBD2; cdr3_aa: CATSTRGGLAGTNEQFF; cdr3_nt: TGTGCCACCAGCACCCGAGGGGGACTAGCGGGAACTAATGAGCAGTTCTTC
clone_size: NA; v_call: TRBV28; j_call: TRBJ1-2; d_call: TRBD1; cdr3_aa: CASSFKFWTGTYGYTF; cdr3_nt: TGTGCCAGCAGTTTCAAGTTTTGGACAGGAACCTATGGCTACACCTTC
clone_size: NA; v_call: TRBV6-5; j_call: TRBJ2-7; d_call: NA; cdr3_aa: CASSYYGAHEQYF; cdr3_nt: TGTGCCAGCAGTTATTATGGGGCACACGAGCAGTACTTC
clone_size: NA; v_call: TRBV6-5; j_call: TRBJ2-7; d_call: NA; cdr3_aa: CASSEKGFSDEQYF; cdr3_nt: TGTGCCAGCAGTGAAAAGGGGTTTAGCGACGAGCAGTACTTC
clone_size: NA; v_call: TRBV13; j_call: TRBJ1-2; d_call: NA; cdr3_aa: CASSLDRGPGYTF; cdr3_nt: TGTGCCAGCAGCTTAGACCGGGGCCCGGGCTACACCTTC